Shown below are 11 T cell receptor beta chains from a single sample sequenced in a study of a mutant IDH1 vaccine in newly diagnosed glioma. As to time point: baseline, week 1 (first vaccination visit). Treatment in this sample: pre-vaccination baseline after standard-of-care therapy. TCRdb's copy holds only in-frame clones and misses some; the assay was immunoSEQ multiplex PCR. The data hold roughly 21,000 clones, with roughly 84% observed a single time. The sequences come from PBMCs, collected from a glioma patient treated with radiotherapy, temozolomide or both. The source is a man aged 40-49 years with glioma.

The chain carries TRBV5-1 and TRBJ2-7, with 9 bases lining up with TRBD1. The trim removed 2 bases at V and 6 bases at J, leaving 9 bases unmatched. Germline-derived CDR1 and CDR2 are SGHRS and YFSETQ. This CDR3 is 15 amino acids long. The CDR3 region is CASSLQGAHLGEQYF. CDR3 sequence (DNA): TGCGCCAGCAGCTTACAGGGGGCGCATTTGGGCGAGCAGTACTTC.

This chain links TRBV7-6 with TRBJ2-1, with 11 bases matching TRBD2. The CDR3 is 15 residues long. Trimming took 5 bases from V and 6 from J; bases not matched to a gene: 6. Germline assignment: CDR1 SGHVS and CDR2 FNYEAQ. The CDR3 DNA sequence: TGTGCCAGCAGCCTACTAGCGGGGGTCACCAATGAGCAGTTCTTC. It yields the protein CASSLLAGVTNEQFF.

The chain combines TRBV19 with TRBJ1-1; 7 bases are a match to TRBD1. The ends lost 5 bases at V and 6 bases at J; junction bases unmatched: 12. Germline V gene data show CDR1 as LNHDA and CDR2 as SQIVND (reference sequence). The CDR3 covers 15 residues. CDR3 sequence reads: CASSPPTGRGAEAFF. CDR3 nucleotides: TGTGCCAGTAGTCCCCCGACAGGGAGGGGGGCTGAAGCTTTCTTT. The full variable domain, its missing parts supplied by reference TRBV19 and TRBJ1-1, is DGGITQSPKYLFRKEGQNVTLSCEQNLNHDAMYWYRQDPGQGLRLIYYSQIVNDFQKGDIAEGYSVSREKKESFPLTVTSAQKNPTAFYLCASSPPTGRGAEAFFGQGTRLTVV.

V usage is TRBV2 and J usage is TRBJ2-7; weak D call: TRBD1 (6 bases). The CDR3 has 13 amino acids. Per the germline V gene, CDR1 is SNHLY and CDR2 is FYNNEI. Deletions cut 5 bases from V and 4 bases from J, with 12 bases between. The CDR3 region is CASSRGQRYEQYV. As DNA, the CDR3 is TGTGCCAGCAGTCGCGGACAGCGATACGAGCAGTACGTC.

The CDR3 DNA reads TGCAGCGTCGACCTTGGCCATACTGAAGCTTTCTTT. This gives the protein CSVDLGHTEAFF. The chain links TRBV29-1 to TRBJ1-1; unclear D gene. The CDR3 covers 12 residues. Germline CDR1 SQVTM, CDR2 ANQGSEA. The V end lost 6 bases, the J end lost 5 bases, and 13 bases lay between the germline ends.

V and J are TRBV7-2 and TRBJ2-5; TRBD2 matches 10 bases. V dropped 7 bases and J dropped 5; count of bases not matched to a gene: 7. Germline CDR1 is SGHTA and CDR2 is FQGNSA. The length of the CDR3 is 14 residues. The CDR3 DNA is TGTGCCAGCAACCGACTAGCGGGTTCCGAGACCCAGTACTTC. Translation: CASNRLAGSETQYF.

V gene TRBV14 combines with J gene TRBJ2-3, with 7 bases matching TRBD2. CDR1 is SGHDN and CDR2 is FVKESK in the germline V gene. The length of the CDR3 is 14 residues. V lost 4 bases to trimming and J lost 9 bases; unmatched junction nucleotides: 10. The chain's CDR3 is CASSPRMAGGTQYF. As DNA, the CDR3 is TGTGCCAGCAGCCCTAGAATGGCCGGGGGGACGCAGTATTTT.

The rearrangement joins TRBV2 to TRBJ1-4; D unresolved. CDR3 length: 14 residues. Germline V CDR1 and CDR2: SNHLY, FYNNEI. Trimming cost V 10 bases and J 5 bases, with 17 bases left between them. CDR3 region: CATRARSTNEKLFF. The CDR3 nucleotides read TGTGCCACCCGGGCCCGGAGTACGAATGAAAAACTGTTTTTT.

The CDR3 region is CASSMDRGTNQPQHF. The CDR3 DNA follows: TGTGCCAGTAGTATGGACAGGGGTACCAATCAGCCCCAGCATTTT. This sequence joins TRBV19 and TRBJ1-5; 9 bases fit TRBD1. Germline V gene lookup returns CDR1 LNHDA and CDR2 SQIVND (reference sequence). V trimming: 3 bases; J trimming: 3 bases; junction bases outside the gene matches: 3. There are 15 residues in the CDR3.

V gene TRBV4-1 combines with J gene TRBJ1-6; 7 bases are a match to TRBD1. V gave up 4 bases and J gave up 0 bases; unmatched junction bases: 6. The CDR3 is 17 amino acids. Per germline, CDR1 MGHRA and CDR2 YSYEKL. The CDR3 loop is CASSLAQGGSYNSPLHF. CDR3 nucleotide sequence: TGCGCCAGCAGCCTAGCCCAGGGGGGCTCCTATAATTCACCCCTCCACTTT.

The chain uses TRBV4-1 and TRBJ2-2; D perhaps matches TRBD2 (6 bases). CDR1 is MGHRA, CDR2 YSYEKL, per germline. V lost 5 bases and J lost 5, with 12 bases in between. This CDR3 has 14 residues. The CDR3 DNA reads TGCGCCAGCAGCGGAGGGTTGAAGACCGGGGAGCTGTTTTTT. The encoded protein is CASSGGLKTGELFF.